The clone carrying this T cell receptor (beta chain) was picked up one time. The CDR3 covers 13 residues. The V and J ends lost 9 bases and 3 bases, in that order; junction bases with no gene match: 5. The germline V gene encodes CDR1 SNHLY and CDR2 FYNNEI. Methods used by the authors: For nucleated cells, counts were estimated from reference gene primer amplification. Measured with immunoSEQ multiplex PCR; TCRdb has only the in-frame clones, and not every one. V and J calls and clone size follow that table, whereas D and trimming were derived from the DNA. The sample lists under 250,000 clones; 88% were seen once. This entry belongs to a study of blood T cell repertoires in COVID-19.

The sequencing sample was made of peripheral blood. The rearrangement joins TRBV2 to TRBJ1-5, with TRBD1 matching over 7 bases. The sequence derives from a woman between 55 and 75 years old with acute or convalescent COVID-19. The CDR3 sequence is CASQGTDNQPQHF. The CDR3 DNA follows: TGTGCCAGTCAAGGGACAGACAATCAGCCCCAGCATTTT.